Reported below is one TCR beta chain. Measured with immunoSEQ multiplex PCR; TCRdb has only the in-frame clones, and not every one. Seen here are 1,500,000 or so clones, about 98.5% observed once, and the top ten hold over 0.3%. The data belong to a study of shared clonotypes between healthy human individuals. Study in general: With ages of 18 to 49, the donors were two women and a few men.

Trimming took 2 bases from V and 4 from J, leaving 14 bases between them. There are 15 residues in the CDR3. Germline CDR1 and CDR2: LNHDA and SQIVND (reference sequence). The gene calls are TRBV19 and TRBJ1-2; no clear D gene. Source material: naive CD4+ T cells sorted from blood. Subset meaning: CD45RA+ positively selected. The TCR originated in a young man in good health. This CDR3 is CASSIRSAQPYGYTF. DNA for the CDR3: TGTGCCAGTAGTATACGGTCAGCACAGCCCTATGGCTACACCTTC.